The 7 T cell receptor beta chains listed next were all sequenced from one sample in a study of CD8+CD57+ T cells in acquired aplastic anemia. Investigators profiled TCR beta VDJ and CDR3 from genomic DNA template. MiXCR, applied by TCRdb to the reads, yields one record per CDR3 protein. The profile covers 150,000 to 200,000 distinct CDR3 sequences, with around half appearing a single time and roughly 30% taken by the ten largest. The patients chosen for sequencing had shown expansion of CD8+CD57+ cells (detected by flow cytometry). The sequenced sample was sorted CD4+, CD8+, or CD8+CD57+ T cells (not recorded which) from PBMCs. The receptors derive from a human donor with aplastic anemia.

J is TRBJ2-1 and V is TRBV2; 9 nucleotides line up with TRBD1. The germline V gene encodes CDR1 SNHLY and CDR2 FYNNEI. This CDR3 has 16 amino acids. Germline trimming cut 6 bases from V and 0 bases from J; bases unmatched to any gene: 6. DNA of the CDR3: TGTGCCAGCAGCAGCCCGGGACAGGGCTCCTACAATGAGCAGTTCTTC. It translates to CASSSPGQGSYNEQFF.

At least ten counts were recorded for this clonotype. The chain couples TRBV13 to TRBJ2-3; D is perhaps TRBD1 (5 bases). V dropped 5 bases and J dropped 9 bases, with 12 bases sitting between them. This CDR3 comprises 12 residues. Germline V gene data show CDR1 as PRHDT and CDR2 as FYEKMQ (reference sequence). CDR3 amino acids: CASSPDKGTQYF. In nucleotides, the CDR3 is TGTGCCAGCAGCCCGGACAAGGGGACGCAGTATTTT.

The V call is TRBV24-1, the J call TRBJ2-7; a possible D gene is TRBD2 (6 bases). Germline values: CDR1 KGHDR, CDR2 SFDVKD. V lost 4 bases and J lost 6, with 12 bases in between. The CDR3 extends over 13 amino acids. The CDR3 region is CATSEAGTGEQYF. Here the CDR3 DNA reads TGTGCCACCAGTGAGGCAGGGACTGGCGAGCAGTACTTC.

This clonotype was seen at least ten times. This rearrangement joins TRBV7-3 to TRBJ2-7; maybe TRBD2 (6 bases). Trimming cost V 5 bases and J 3 bases, with 20 bases left between them. The CDR3 length is 16 residues. Germline loops: CDR1 SGHTA, CDR2 FQGTGA. The CDR3 reads CASSPREGAGHYEQYF. DNA for the CDR3: TGTGCCAGCAGCCCAAGGGAAGGAGCGGGCCACTACGAGCAGTACTTC.

The chain joins TRBV12-3 or TRBV12-4 to TRBJ2-7; maybe TRBD2 (6 bases). V shed 3 bases and J shed 0 bases, with 12 bases lying between them. The CDR3 runs 15 residues. CDR3 nucleotides: TGTGCCAGCAGTTTGGAGGGGAGGCGCTCCTACGAGCAGTACTTC. This translates into CASSLEGRRSYEQYF.

This chain joins TRBV10-3 and TRBJ2-1, with a possible D match to TRBD1 (6 bases). There are 15 residues in the CDR3. Germline V CDR1 and CDR2: ENHRY, SYGVKD. The V end lost 4 bases, the J end lost 7 bases, and 17 bases lay between the germline ends. In DNA, the CDR3 is TGTGCCATCAGTGCCGACAGGTCTCTGGGAAATGAGCAGTTCTTC. Translating it yields CAISADRSLGNEQFF.

This chain joins TRBV27 and TRBJ1-1; D is uncertain. Germline CDR1 and CDR2: MNHEY and SMNVEV (reference sequence). Trimming took 5 bases from V and 4 from J, leaving 17 bases between them. The CDR3 is made up of 15 amino acids. The CDR3 bases are TGTGCCAGCAGTCCCATAAACGGGGTAATCACTGAAGCTTTCTTT. Protein product: CASSPINGVITEAFF.